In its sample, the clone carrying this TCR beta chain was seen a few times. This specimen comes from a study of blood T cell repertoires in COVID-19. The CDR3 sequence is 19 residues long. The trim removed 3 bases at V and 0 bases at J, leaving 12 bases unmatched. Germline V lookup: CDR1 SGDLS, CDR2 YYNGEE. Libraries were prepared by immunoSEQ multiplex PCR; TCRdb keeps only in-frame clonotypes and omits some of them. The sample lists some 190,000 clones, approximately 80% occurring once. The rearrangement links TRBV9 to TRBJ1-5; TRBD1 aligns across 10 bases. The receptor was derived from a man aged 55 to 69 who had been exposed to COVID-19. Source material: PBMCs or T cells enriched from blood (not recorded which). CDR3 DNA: TGTGCCAGCAGCGGGGGACAGGGGACCGGAGGTAGTAGCAATCAGCCCCAGCATTTT. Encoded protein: CASSGGQGTGGSSNQPQHF. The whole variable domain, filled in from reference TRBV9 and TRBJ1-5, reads DSGVTQTPKHLITATGQRVTLRCSPRSGDLSVYWYQQSLDQGLQFLIQYYNGEERAKGNILERFSAQQFPDLHSELNLSSLELGDSALYFCASSGGQGTGGSSNQPQHFGDGTRLSIL.